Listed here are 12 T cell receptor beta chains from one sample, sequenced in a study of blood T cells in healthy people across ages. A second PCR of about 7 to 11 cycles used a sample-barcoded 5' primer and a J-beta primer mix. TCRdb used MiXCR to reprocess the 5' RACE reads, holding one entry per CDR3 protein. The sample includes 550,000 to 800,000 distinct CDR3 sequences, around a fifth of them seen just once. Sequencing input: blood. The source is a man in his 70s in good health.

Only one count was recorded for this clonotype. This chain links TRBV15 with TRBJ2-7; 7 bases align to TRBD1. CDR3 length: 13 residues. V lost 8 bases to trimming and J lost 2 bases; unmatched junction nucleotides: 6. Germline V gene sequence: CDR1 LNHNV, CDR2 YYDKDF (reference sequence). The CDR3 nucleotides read TGTGCCACCGCGAAGACAGGGACCTACGAGCAGTACTTC. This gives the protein CATAKTGTYEQYF.

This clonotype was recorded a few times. CDR3 residues: CASSLDGTGYEQYF. CDR3 bases: TGCGCCAGCAGCTTGGACGGGACGGGCTACGAGCAGTACTTC. The chain is built from TRBV5-1 and TRBJ2-7; D tentatively fits TRBD1 or TRBD2 (5 bases each). The CDR3 has 14 residues. Germline CDR1 reads SGHRS; CDR2 reads YFSETQ. Trimming removed 0 bases at V and 3 bases at J, with 10 bases between.

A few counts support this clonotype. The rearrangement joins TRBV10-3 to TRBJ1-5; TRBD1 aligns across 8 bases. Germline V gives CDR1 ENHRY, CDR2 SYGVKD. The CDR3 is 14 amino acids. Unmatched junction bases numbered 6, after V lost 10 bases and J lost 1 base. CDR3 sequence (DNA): TGTGCCACCACGACAGGGGTGAGCAATCAGCCCCAGCATTTT. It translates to CATTTGVSNQPQHF.

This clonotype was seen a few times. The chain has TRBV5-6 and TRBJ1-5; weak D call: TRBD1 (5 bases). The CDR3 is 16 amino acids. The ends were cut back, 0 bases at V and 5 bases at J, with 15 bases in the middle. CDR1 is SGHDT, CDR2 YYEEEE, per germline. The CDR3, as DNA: TGTGCCAGCAGCTTGGGGGCCAGGGAGGGATATCAGCCCCAGCATTTT. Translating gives CASSLGAREGYQPQHF.

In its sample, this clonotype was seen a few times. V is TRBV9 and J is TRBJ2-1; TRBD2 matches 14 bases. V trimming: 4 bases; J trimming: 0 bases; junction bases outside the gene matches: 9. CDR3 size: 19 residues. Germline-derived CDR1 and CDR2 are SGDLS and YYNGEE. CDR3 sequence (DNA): TGTGCCAGCAGCTCTCCCGGGACTAGCGGGAGAATCTCCTACAATGAGCAGTTCTTC. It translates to CASSSPGTSGRISYNEQFF.

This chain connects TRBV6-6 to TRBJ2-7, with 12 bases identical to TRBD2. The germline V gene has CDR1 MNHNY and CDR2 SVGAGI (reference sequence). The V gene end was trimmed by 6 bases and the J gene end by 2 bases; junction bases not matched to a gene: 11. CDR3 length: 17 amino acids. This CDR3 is CASSYPTSGRRTYEQYF. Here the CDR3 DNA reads TGTGCCAGCAGCTACCCAACTAGCGGGAGGAGAACCTACGAGCAGTACTTC.

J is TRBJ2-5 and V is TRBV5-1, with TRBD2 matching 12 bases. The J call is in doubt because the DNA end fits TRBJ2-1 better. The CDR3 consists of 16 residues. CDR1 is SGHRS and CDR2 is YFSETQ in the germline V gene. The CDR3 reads CASSTGTSGPYNEQFF. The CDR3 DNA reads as TGCGCCAGCAGCACCGGGACTAGCGGGCCTTACAATGAGCAGTTCTTC.

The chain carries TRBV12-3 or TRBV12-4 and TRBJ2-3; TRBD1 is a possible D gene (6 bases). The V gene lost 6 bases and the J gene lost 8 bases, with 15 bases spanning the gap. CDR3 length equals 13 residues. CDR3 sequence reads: CASSPRGKGTQYF. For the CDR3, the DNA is TGTGCCAGCAGCCCCAGGGGCAAGGGTACGCAGTATTTT.

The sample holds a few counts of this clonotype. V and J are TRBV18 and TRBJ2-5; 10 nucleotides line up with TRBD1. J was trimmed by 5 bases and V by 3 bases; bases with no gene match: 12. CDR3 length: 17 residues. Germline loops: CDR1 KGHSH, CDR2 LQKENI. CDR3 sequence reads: CASSPNRRDRGTETQYF. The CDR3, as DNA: TGTGCCAGCTCACCCAATCGACGGGACAGGGGCACGGAGACCCAGTACTTC.

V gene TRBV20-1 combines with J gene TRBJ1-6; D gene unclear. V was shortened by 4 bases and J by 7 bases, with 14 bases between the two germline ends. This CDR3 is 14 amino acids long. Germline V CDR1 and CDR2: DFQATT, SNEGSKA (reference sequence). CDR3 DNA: TGCAGTGCTACCTATCCGGGCCCAAATTCACCCCTCCACTTT. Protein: CSATYPGPNSPLHF.

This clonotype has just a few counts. The CDR3 nucleotides read TGTGCCATCAGTGACAGGGGTCCCCGGGATACGCAGTATTTT. Amino acids: CAISDRGPRDTQYF. The V and J genes are TRBV10-3 and TRBJ2-3; D may be TRBD1 (6 bases). The V gene lost 3 bases and the J gene lost 6 bases, with 13 bases spanning the gap. The CDR3 has 14 residues. Germline V lookup: CDR1 ENHRY, CDR2 SYGVKD.

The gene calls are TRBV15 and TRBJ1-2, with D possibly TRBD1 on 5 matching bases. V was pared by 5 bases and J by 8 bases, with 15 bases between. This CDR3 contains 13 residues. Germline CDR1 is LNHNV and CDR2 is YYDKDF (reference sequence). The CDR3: CATSPAGPGGYTF. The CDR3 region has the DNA TGTGCCACCAGCCCGGCGGGACCTGGCGGCTACACCTTC.